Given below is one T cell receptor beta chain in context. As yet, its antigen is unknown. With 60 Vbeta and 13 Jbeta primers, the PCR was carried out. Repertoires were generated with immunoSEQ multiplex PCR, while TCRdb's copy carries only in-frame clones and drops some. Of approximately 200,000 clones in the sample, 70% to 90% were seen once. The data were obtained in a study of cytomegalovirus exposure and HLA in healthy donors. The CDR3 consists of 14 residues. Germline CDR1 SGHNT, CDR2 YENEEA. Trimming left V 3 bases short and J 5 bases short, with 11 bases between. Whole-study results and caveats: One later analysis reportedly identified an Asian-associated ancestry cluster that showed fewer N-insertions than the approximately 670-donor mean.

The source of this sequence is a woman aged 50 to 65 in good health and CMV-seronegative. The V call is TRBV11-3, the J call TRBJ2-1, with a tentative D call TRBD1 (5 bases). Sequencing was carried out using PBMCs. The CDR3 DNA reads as TGTGCCAGCAGCTTGCGAACAGGAGACAATGAGCAGTTCTTC. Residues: CASSLRTGDNEQFF.